Each of the 2 T cell receptor beta chains below was sequenced from the same sample in a study of beta chain features in type 1 diabetes. Study-level points and caveats: The study found moderately but significantly shorter TCRB CDR3s in all four CD4+ subsets of Type 1 diabetes patients.

What was sequenced were expressed TCRB transcripts, since all of the isolated RNA had been reverse transcribed. The data were produced by immunoSEQ multiplex PCR, yet TCRdb's version contains in-frame clones alone and is incomplete. The sample yields a few hundred thousand clones, approximately 16% seen once. These receptors have no identified antigens. Material for sequencing was naive CD4+ T cells from blood. All receptors come from a man aged 25 to 40 with type 1 diabetes.

CDR3 bases: TGTGCCTGGAGCCTTGGGACCGGGGCTCGGACCCAGTACTTC. This sequence encodes CAWSLGTGARTQYF. The V call is TRBV30, the J call TRBJ2-5; perhaps D is TRBD1 or TRBD2 (5 bases each). V was clipped by 3 bases and J by 7 bases, with 18 bases between them. In germline, CDR1 is GTSNPN, CDR2 SVGIG (reference sequence). The CDR3 loop spans 14 amino acids.

The genes are TRBV30 and TRBJ2-7; D possibly corresponds to TRBD1 (6 bases). Trimming took 1 base from V and 3 from J, leaving 16 bases between them. The germline V gene encodes CDR1 GTSNPN and CDR2 SVGIG (reference sequence). The CDR3 is 15 residues long. CDR3 in DNA: TGTGCCTGGAGTGCTAAGACAGGTGGTGGCTACGAGCAGTACTTC. Amino acid sequence: CAWSAKTGGGYEQYF.